The 24 T cell receptor beta chains below were found in one sample sequenced in a study of blood T cells in healthy people across ages. Primed by a sample-barcoded 5' primer and a J-beta primer mix, a second PCR proceeded for 7 to 11 cycles. In TCRdb, the 5' RACE reads were re-called with MiXCR into one record per CDR3 protein. This sample has 450,000 to 650,000 distinct CDR3 sequences, with more than 20% found just once. The same specimen was also included in a second study, on T cells of mothers and their children.

Sequences were obtained from blood. These receptors were obtained from a boy aged 5-17 years in good health.

The chain couples TRBV20-1 to TRBJ2-7; D gene ambiguous. Germline values: CDR1 DFQATT, CDR2 SNEGSKA (reference sequence). V was shortened by 3 bases and J by 5 bases, with 8 bases between the two germline ends. The length of the CDR3 is 11 residues. CDR3 nucleotide sequence: TGCAGTGCTAGTCTAAGCGACGAGCAGTACTTC. It encodes CSASLSDEQYF.

The chain combines TRBV27 with TRBJ2-4, with D perhaps being TRBD1 or TRBD2 (5 bases each). Trimming took 3 bases from V and 0 from J, leaving 12 bases between them. The CDR3 runs 16 residues. Germline CDR1 is MNHEY and CDR2 is SMNVEV (reference sequence). In DNA, the CDR3 is TGTGCCAGCAGTTTGTCTGGGGGATTAGCCAAAAACATTCAGTACTTC. It translates to CASSLSGGLAKNIQYF.

This clonotype has only one observation. The chain has TRBV18 and TRBJ1-1, with 9 bases lining up with TRBD1. Germline V CDR1 and CDR2: KGHSH, LQKENI. The CDR3 runs to 15 residues. J gave up 1 base and V 6 bases, and 6 bases lay outside the gene matches. The CDR3 region is CASSQQGASNTEAFF. Written as DNA, the CDR3 is TGTGCCAGCTCGCAACAGGGGGCGTCGAACACTGAAGCTTTCTTT.

As regards this clonotype: The germline gene is not matched at one end of the junction; a read error may be the cause. This sequence joins TRBV5-1 and TRBJ1-1; D is undetermined. The CDR3 loop spans 16 amino acids. CDR1 is SGHRS, CDR2 YFSETQ, per germline. DNA of the CDR3: TGCGCCAGCAGCCACCCTTCACGTGGACCCAACACTGAGGCTTTCTTT. This codes for CASSHPSRGPNTEAFF.

The V gene is TRBV6-1, the J gene TRBJ2-2; 9 bases align to TRBD1. This CDR3 has 15 amino acids. V lost 6 bases to trimming and J lost 4 bases; unmatched junction nucleotides: 6. The germline V gene encodes CDR1 MNHNS and CDR2 SASEGT. The CDR3 nucleotides are TGTGCCAGCAGAGAACAGGGGGCTTTCACCGGGGAGCTGTTTTTT. It yields the protein CASREQGAFTGELFF.

This clonotype was recorded a few times. The V call is TRBV5-1, the J call TRBJ2-5, with D perhaps matching TRBD2 (5 bases). The CDR3 loop spans 13 amino acids. Germline V gene sequence: CDR1 SGHRS, CDR2 YFSETQ. Trimming shortened V by 7 bases and J by 5 bases, and 15 bases separated the two germline ends. In DNA form, the CDR3 reads TGCGCCAGCCGAGGAGGCGACTTGGAGACCCAGTACTTC. It codes for CASRGGDLETQYF.

This clonotype appeared a single time. The CDR3 protein is CASRNGELFF. DNA of the CDR3: TGTGCCAGCCGGAATGGGGAGCTGTTTTTT. The chain carries TRBV7-9 and TRBJ2-2, with D unclear. V was shortened by 8 bases and J by 8 bases, with 6 bases between the two germline ends. From germline, CDR1 is SEHNR and CDR2 FQNEAQ (reference sequence). The CDR3 consists of 10 residues.

The count of this clonotype is one. V is TRBV7-9 and J is TRBJ2-2; 10 bases map to TRBD2. Germline V gene lookup returns CDR1 SEHNR and CDR2 FQNEAQ (reference sequence). V lost 3 bases and J lost 4; bases outside the gene matches: 5. This CDR3 is built from 16 residues. In DNA, the CDR3 is TGTGCCAGCAGCTTCGGACTAGCGGCGGGCACCGGGGAGCTGTTTTTT. It codes for CASSFGLAAGTGELFF.

The V call is TRBV20-1, the J call TRBJ2-5; 11 nucleotides align to TRBD1. After removal of 3 bases from V and 5 bases from J, the junction contained 11 bases not matched to a gene. The CDR3 runs 16 residues. CDR1 DFQATT and CDR2 SNEGSKA come from the germline V gene (reference sequence). The CDR3 is CSARDERTGGRETQYF. The CDR3 nucleotides are TGCAGTGCTAGGGACGAAAGGACAGGGGGCCGGGAGACCCAGTACTTC.

The chain employs TRBV6-5 and TRBJ2-2; D is unclear. In germline, CDR1 is MNHEY, CDR2 SVGAGI. The ends were cut back, 3 bases at V and 8 bases at J, with 7 bases in the middle. The CDR3 runs to 12 residues. The CDR3 spells CASSYGLGELFF. CDR3 nucleotide sequence: TGTGCCAGCAGTTATGGGTTAGGGGAGCTGTTTTTT.

The chain employs TRBV4-3 and TRBJ2-1, with D maybe TRBD2 (6 bases). This CDR3 contains 14 residues. The V and J ends lost 6 bases and 0 bases respectively, with 9 bases between them. Germline values: CDR1 LGHNA, CDR2 YSLEER. This CDR3 reads CASSGEASYNEQFF. The CDR3 DNA follows: TGCGCCAGCAGTGGGGAGGCCTCCTACAATGAGCAGTTCTTC.

The chain recombines TRBV24-1 with TRBJ2-2; perhaps TRBD1 as D (6 bases). CDR1 and CDR2 from the germline V gene are KGHDR and SFDVKD. Trimming took off 6 bases at V and 5 bases at J, with 12 bases between the two ends. CDR3 size: 14 residues. This CDR3 is CATSRFRGTGELFF. CDR3 nucleotide sequence: TGTGCCACCAGTCGCTTCAGGGGAACCGGGGAGCTGTTTTTT.

This clonotype was detected a few times. V and J are TRBV20-1 and TRBJ2-5; maybe TRBD2 (5 bases). Per the germline V gene, CDR1 is DFQATT and CDR2 is SNEGSKA (reference sequence). Trimming pared 5 bases from V and 5 bases from J, leaving 15 bases between. The CDR3 has 13 residues. The CDR3 region is CSAQKAPGETQYF. The CDR3 DNA follows: TGCAGTGCTCAGAAGGCCCCGGGGGAGACCCAGTACTTC.

This chain connects TRBV29-1 to TRBJ2-7; D is possibly TRBD1 (5 bases). Trimming shortened V by 6 bases and J by 2 bases, and 14 bases separated the two germline ends. Germline loops: CDR1 SQVTM, CDR2 ANQGSEA. The CDR3 totals 13 residues. CDR3 protein: CSVQETAAYEQYF. The CDR3 nucleotides read TGCAGCGTCCAAGAGACAGCAGCCTACGAGCAGTACTTC.

The V gene is TRBV24-1, the J gene TRBJ2-1; TRBD2 aligns across 7 bases. The J segment lost 5 bases and the V segment lost 2 bases, leaving 8 bases of the junction unmatched. The germline V gene encodes CDR1 KGHDR and CDR2 SFDVKD. This CDR3 comprises 16 residues. The CDR3: CATSDSGGGENNEQFF. DNA of the CDR3: TGTGCCACCAGTGATTCTGGCGGGGGAGAAAACAATGAGCAGTTCTTC.

CDR3 loop: CASSDSTGYGYGYTF. As DNA, the CDR3 is TGTGCCAGCAGTGACTCAACGGGGTATGGCTATGGCTACACCTTC. The chain employs TRBV6-4 and TRBJ1-2; no reliable D call. The ends were cut back, 0 bases at V and 4 bases at J, with 12 bases in the middle. This CDR3 spans 15 amino acids. The germline CDR1 and CDR2 sequences are MRHNA and SNTAGT.

The chain is built from TRBV4-1 and TRBJ2-5; 9 positions match TRBD2. The better agreement between TRBJ2-1 and the DNA end casts doubt on the J call. This CDR3 is built from 17 residues. CDR1 MGHRA and CDR2 YSYEKL come from the germline V gene. CDR3 residues: CASSLRETSGRQNEQFF. CDR3 in DNA: TGCGCCAGCAGCCTTCGGGAAACTAGCGGGCGACAGAATGAGCAGTTCTTC.

The chain combines TRBV29-1 with TRBJ2-5; D is unclear. Matching the DNA end better, TRBJ2-1 makes the J call doubtful. This CDR3 has 15 residues. Germline V gives CDR1 SQVTM, CDR2 ANQGSEA. The CDR3 here is CSVEPGPSHRNEQFF. The DNA for the CDR3 is TGCAGCGTTGAGCCTGGGCCGAGTCATAGGAATGAGCAGTTCTTC.

Concerning this clonotype itself: The junction does not match germline at one end; this may be a read error. V gene TRBV7-9 combines with J gene TRBJ2-6; D is perhaps TRBD1 (5 bases). Per germline, CDR1 SEHNR and CDR2 FQNEAQ (reference sequence). CDR3 size: 15 residues. The CDR3 loop is CASSLVGRGANVLTF. CDR3 DNA: TGTGCCAGTAGCTTAGTGGGGCGCGGGGCCAACGTCCTGACTTTC.

V usage is TRBV11-2 and J usage is TRBJ2-7, with TRBD1 matching 7 bases. This CDR3 has 15 amino acids. After removal of 1 base from V and 3 bases from J, the junction contained 6 bases not matched to a gene. From germline, CDR1 is SGHAT and CDR2 FQNNGV. The CDR3 DNA sequence: TGTGCCAGCAGCTTAGCATCAGCAGGGGGCTACGAGCAGTACTTC. Its protein is CASSLASAGGYEQYF.

At least ten counts were recorded for this clonotype. This chain links TRBV7-9 with TRBJ2-5, with 9 bases matching TRBD1. The CDR3 has 14 amino acids. The germline V gene encodes CDR1 SEHNR and CDR2 FQNEAQ (reference sequence). After removal of 9 bases from V and 1 base from J, the junction contained 6 bases not matched to a gene. The CDR3: CASSRDRAQETQYF. For the CDR3, the DNA is TGTGCCAGTAGTCGGGACAGGGCCCAAGAGACCCAGTACTTC. Filled out from reference TRBV7-9 and TRBJ2-5, the complete variable domain reads DTGVSQNPRHKITKRGQNVTFRCDPISEHNRLYWYRQTLGQGPEFLTYFQNEAQLEKSRLLSDRFSAERPKGSFSTLEIQRTEQGDSAMYLCASSRDRAQETQYFGPGTRLLVL.

J is TRBJ2-7 and V is TRBV28, with D maybe TRBD1 (5 bases). Trimming took off 3 bases at V and 0 bases at J, with 12 bases between the two ends. CDR1 is MDHEN and CDR2 is SYDVKM in the germline V gene. There are 15 residues in the CDR3. The CDR3 DNA reads TGTGCCAGCAGTTTCCCCCCAGGGCCCTCCTACGAGCAGTACTTC. Protein sequence: CASSFPPGPSYEQYF.

The chain joins TRBV7-2 to TRBJ1-2; no clear D gene. V lost 3 bases and J 7 bases, leaving 9 bases between the germline ends. There are 12 residues in the CDR3. Per the germline V gene, CDR1 is SGHTA and CDR2 is FQGNSA. CDR3 bases: TGTGCCAGCAGCTTTGCCCTCGGTGGCTACACCTTC. Protein: CASSFALGGYTF.

The V and J genes are TRBV7-2 and TRBJ1-2; no firm D call. Trimming removed 1 base at V and 1 base at J, with 7 bases between. The germline CDR1 and CDR2 sequences are SGHTA and FQGNSA. This CDR3 spans 14 amino acids. CDR3 bases: TGTGCCAGCAGCTTAGATCCCAGTAACTATGGCTACACCTTC. Protein: CASSLDPSNYGYTF.